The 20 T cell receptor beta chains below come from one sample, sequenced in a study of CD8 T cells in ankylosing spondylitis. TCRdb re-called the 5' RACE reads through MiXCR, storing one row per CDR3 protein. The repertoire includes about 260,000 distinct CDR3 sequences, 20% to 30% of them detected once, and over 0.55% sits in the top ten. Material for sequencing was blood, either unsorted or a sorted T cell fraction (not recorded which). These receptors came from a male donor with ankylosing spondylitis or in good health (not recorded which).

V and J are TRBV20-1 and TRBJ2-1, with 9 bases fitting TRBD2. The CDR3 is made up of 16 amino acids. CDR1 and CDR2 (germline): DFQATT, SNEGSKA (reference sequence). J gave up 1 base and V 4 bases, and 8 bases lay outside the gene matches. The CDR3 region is CSAKYSGGGSYNEQFF. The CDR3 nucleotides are TGCAGTGCTAAGTATAGCGGGGGAGGGTCCTACAATGAGCAGTTCTTC.

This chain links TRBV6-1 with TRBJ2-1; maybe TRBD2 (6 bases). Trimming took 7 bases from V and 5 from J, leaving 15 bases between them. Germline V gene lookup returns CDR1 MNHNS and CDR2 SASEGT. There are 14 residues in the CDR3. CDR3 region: CASTRGGYNNEQFF. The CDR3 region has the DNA TGTGCCAGCACAAGAGGAGGGTATAACAATGAGCAGTTCTTC.

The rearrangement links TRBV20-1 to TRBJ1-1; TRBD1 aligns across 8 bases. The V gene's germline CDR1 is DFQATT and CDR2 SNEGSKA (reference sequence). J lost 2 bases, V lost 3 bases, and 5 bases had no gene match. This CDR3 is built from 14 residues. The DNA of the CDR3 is TGCAGTGCTAGCCGGGACAGGAGAAACACTGAAGCTTTCTTT. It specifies CSASRDRRNTEAFF.

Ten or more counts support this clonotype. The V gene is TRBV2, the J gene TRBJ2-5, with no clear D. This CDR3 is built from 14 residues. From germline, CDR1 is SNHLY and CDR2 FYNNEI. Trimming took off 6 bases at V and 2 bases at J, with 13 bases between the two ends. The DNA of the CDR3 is TGTGCCAGCAGGCTCGGACGGTCTCAAGAGACCCAGTACTTC. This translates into CASRLGRSQETQYF.

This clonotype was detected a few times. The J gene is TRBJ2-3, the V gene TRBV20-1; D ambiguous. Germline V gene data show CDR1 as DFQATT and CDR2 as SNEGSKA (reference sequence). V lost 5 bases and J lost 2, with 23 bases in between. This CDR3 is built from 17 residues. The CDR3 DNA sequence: TGCAGTGCTTTAGACCCCATTGGCCGAGTAACCACAGATACGCAGTATTTT. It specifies CSALDPIGRVTTDTQYF.

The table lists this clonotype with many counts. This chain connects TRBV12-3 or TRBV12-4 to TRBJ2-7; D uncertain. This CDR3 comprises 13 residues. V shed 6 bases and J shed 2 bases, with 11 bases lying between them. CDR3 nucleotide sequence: TGTGCCAGCAGGGTCTCGGGTACCTACGAGCAGTACTTC. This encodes CASRVSGTYEQYF.

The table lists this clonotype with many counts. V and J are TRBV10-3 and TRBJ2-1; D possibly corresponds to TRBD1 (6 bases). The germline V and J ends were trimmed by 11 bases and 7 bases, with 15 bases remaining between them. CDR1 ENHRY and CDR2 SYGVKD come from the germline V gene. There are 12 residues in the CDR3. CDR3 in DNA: TGTGCCCTCGGCGCAGGGGATAATGAGCAGTTCTTC. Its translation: CALGAGDNEQFF.

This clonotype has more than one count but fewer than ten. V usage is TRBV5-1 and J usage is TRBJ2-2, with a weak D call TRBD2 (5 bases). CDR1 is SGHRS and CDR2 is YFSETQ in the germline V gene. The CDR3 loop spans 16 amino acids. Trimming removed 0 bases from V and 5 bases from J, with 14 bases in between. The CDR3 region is CASSLGRRTHTGELFF. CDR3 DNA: TGCGCCAGCAGCTTGGGTCGGAGGACCCATACCGGGGAGCTGTTTTTT.

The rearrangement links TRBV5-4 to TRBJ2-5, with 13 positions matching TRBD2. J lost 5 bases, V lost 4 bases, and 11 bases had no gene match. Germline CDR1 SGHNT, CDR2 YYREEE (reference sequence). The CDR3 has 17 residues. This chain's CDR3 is CASSDRTSGGFLETQYF. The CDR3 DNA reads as TGTGCCAGCAGCGATCGGACTAGCGGGGGTTTCTTGGAGACCCAGTACTTC.

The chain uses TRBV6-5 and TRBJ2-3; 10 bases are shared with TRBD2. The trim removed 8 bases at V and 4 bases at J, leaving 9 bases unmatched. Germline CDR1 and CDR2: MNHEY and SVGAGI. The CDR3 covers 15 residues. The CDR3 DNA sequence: TGTGCCAGCGACGTTAGCGGGGGGAGACCAGATACGCAGTATTTT. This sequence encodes CASDVSGGRPDTQYF.

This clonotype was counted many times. The CDR3 nucleotides read TGTGCCAGCAGCCAAGGAGGGCAAGAGACCCAGTACTTC. Translation gives CASSQGGQETQYF. V is TRBV3-1 and J is TRBJ2-5; D is possibly TRBD2 (5 bases). The germline gives CDR1 LGHDT, CDR2 YNNKEL (reference sequence). V lost 1 base and J 2 bases, leaving 5 bases between the germline ends. The CDR3 covers 13 residues.

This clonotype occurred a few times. CDR3 nucleotides: TGCGCCAGCAGCTTGTTCGAATCTGGCACAGATACGCAGTATTTT. Protein product: CASSLFESGTDTQYF. The genes are TRBV5-1 and TRBJ2-3; D is unclear. Trimming removed 1 base at V and 1 base at J, with 10 bases between. CDR3 length equals 15 residues. Germline loops: CDR1 SGHRS, CDR2 YFSETQ.

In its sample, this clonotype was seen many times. CDR3 in amino acids: CSVRPNQGTGTQYF. As DNA, the CDR3 is TGCAGCGTCCGACCTAACCAGGGCACGGGTACGCAGTATTTT. The gene calls are TRBV29-1 and TRBJ2-3, with D perhaps TRBD1 (5 bases). This CDR3 spans 14 amino acids. CDR1 is SQVTM and CDR2 is ANQGSEA in the germline V gene. The V and J ends lost 6 bases and 8 bases respectively, with 21 bases between them.

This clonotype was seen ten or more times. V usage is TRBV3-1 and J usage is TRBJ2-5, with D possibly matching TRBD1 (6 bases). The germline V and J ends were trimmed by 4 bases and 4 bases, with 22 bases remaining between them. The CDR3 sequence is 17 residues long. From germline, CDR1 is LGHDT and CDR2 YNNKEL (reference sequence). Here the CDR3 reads CASSPRRVLWTAETQYF. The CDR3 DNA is TGTGCCAGCAGCCCAAGGAGAGTTCTATGGACAGCAGAGACCCAGTACTTC.

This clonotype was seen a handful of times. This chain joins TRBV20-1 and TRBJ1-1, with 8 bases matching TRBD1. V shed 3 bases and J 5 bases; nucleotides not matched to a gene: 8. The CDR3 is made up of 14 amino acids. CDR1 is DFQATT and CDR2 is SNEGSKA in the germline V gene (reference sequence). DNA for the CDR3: TGCAGTGCTAGCTCCGGTGGGACAGGAACTGAAGCTTTCTTT. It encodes CSASSGGTGTEAFF.

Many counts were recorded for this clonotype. CDR3 protein: CASSLRQGRETQYF. CDR3 DNA sequence: TGCGCCAGCAGCTTAAGACAGGGTCGGGAGACCCAGTACTTC. The chain employs TRBV5-1 and TRBJ2-5; 7 bases are shared with TRBD1. CDR1 SGHRS and CDR2 YFSETQ come from the germline V gene. The trim removed 2 bases at V and 5 bases at J, leaving 6 bases unmatched. The CDR3 spans 14 residues.

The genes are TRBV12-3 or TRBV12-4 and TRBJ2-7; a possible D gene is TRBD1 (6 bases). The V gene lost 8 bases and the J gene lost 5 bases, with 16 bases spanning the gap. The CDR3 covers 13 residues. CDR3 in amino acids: CASGIQGTHEQYF. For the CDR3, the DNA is TGTGCCAGCGGGATACAGGGTACCCACGAGCAGTACTTC.

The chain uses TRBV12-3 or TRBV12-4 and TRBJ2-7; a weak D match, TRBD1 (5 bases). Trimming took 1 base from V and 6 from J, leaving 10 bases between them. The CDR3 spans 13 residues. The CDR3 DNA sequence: TGTGCCAGCAGTTTAGTAGGGGTCCTCGAGCAGTACTTC. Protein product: CASSLVGVLEQYF.

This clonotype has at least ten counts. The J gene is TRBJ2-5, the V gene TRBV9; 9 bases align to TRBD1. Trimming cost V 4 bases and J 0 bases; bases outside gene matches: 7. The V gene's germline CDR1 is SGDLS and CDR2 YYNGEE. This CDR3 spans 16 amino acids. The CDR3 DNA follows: TGTGCCAGCAGCCCCCAATGGGACAGGGACCAAGAGACCCAGTACTTC. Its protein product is CASSPQWDRDQETQYF. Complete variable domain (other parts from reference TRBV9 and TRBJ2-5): DSGVTQTPKHLITATGQRVTLRCSPRSGDLSVYWYQQSLDQGLQFLIQYYNGEERAKGNILERFSAQQFPDLHSELNLSSLELGDSALYFCASSPQWDRDQETQYFGPGTRLLVL.

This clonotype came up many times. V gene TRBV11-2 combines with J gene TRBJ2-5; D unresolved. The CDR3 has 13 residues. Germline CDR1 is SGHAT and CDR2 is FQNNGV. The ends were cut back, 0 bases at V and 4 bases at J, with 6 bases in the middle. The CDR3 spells CASSLDSIETQYF. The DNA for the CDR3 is TGTGCCAGCAGCTTAGACAGTATAGAGACCCAGTACTTC.